The clone carrying this T cell receptor beta chain was seen only a few times. This same CDR3 is encoded by further DNA sequences in the sample. This entry is derived from a study of blood T cell repertoires in COVID-19. In the study overall: Italy, Spain and the United States were the sources of the convalescent and acute COVID-19 samples.

Assay used: immunoSEQ multiplex PCR; TCRdb lists only in-frame clones, some missing. Of over 200,000 clones in the sample, 80% to 85% are singletons; the top ten hold roughly 20%. The germline V gene encodes CDR1 SGDLS and CDR2 YYNGEE. The V end lost 0 bases, the J end lost 1 base, and 9 bases lay between the germline ends. This CDR3 is built from 15 residues. The chain recombines TRBV9 with TRBJ2-3; the D gene is possibly TRBD2 (6 bases). The sequence was collected from a woman of 80 years or more with active or convalescent COVID-19. The sequenced sample consisted of peripheral blood. The CDR3 nucleotides are TGTGCCAGCAGCGTAGCTGGGACTGGCACAGATACGCAGTATTTT. As protein: CASSVAGTGTDTQYF.